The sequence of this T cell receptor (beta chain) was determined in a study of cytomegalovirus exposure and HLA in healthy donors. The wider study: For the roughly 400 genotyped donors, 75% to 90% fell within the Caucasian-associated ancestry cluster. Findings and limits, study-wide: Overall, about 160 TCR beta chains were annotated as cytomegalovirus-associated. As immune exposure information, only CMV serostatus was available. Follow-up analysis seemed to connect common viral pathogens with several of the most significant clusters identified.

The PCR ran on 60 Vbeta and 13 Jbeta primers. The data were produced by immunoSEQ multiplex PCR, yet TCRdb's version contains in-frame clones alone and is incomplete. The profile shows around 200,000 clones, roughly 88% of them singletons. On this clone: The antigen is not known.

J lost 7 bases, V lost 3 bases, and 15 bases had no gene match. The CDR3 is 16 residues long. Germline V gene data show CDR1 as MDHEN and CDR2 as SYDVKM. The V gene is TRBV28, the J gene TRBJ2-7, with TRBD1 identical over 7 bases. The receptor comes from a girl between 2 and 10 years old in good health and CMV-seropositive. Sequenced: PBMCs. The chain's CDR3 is CASSFSPGQSLGEQYF. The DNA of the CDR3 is TGTGCCAGCAGTTTCTCTCCGGGACAGAGTCTTGGAGAGCAGTACTTC.